The following is a T cell receptor beta chain sequence with its context. The target of this receptor is not known. Within one base of it there is no much larger clone, and no base qualities were kept. CDR1 is given as MNHNS and CDR2 as SASEGT, both from the germline V gene. The CDR3 has 14 amino acids, counting the end cysteine and phenylalanine. The DNA shown is the 42-base CDR3, in frame from base 1. V and J lose 1 base and 2 bases, and a span of 9 bases separates them. The source of the sample is a study of CD8 T cells in ankylosing spondylitis (dated by TCRdb to the late 2010s). Turning to the overall study: The study set out to find disease-linked TCR variants by profiling T cell receptor beta repertoires in ankylosing spondylitis patients and healthy donors. The full study cohort comprised 25 ankylosing spondylitis patients and some 100 healthy donors. Peripheral blood samples were taken, and synovial fluid was additionally collected from ankylosing spondylitis patients. Study-wide conclusions, independent of this receptor: Some of the motif variants had been reported before in the synovial fluid and blood of reactive arthritis patients, a finding that suggests common disease-initiation mechanisms. A TCR beta motif made up of eight or nine highly homologous amino acid variants appeared to be characteristic of blood from ankylosing spondylitis patients. The disease-linked clones had a CD8+ phenotype and were found at relatively low frequencies in peripheral blood. The disease-linked clones were reported to be significantly enriched in matched synovial fluid samples from ankylosing spondylitis patients.

This sample was sequenced with an Illumina HiSeq 2500. TCR beta libraries were prepared by quantitative 5'-RACE with molecular barcodes. In the source study's methods: Disease-linked TCR variants were identified with a new computational method built on a probabilistic model of VDJ rearrangement. TCRdb took the public reads, trimmed them with fastp at Q25, ran MiXCR for clone calling and kept in-frame beta chains. One record per CDR3 amino acid sequence lists the most common genes and DNA. TCRdb, not the authors, supplied the V and J calls. The sample table lists approximately 350,000 distinct CDR3 sequences, 14% to 15% of them with a count of one. Approximately 1.1% of the sample belongs to the ten largest clones.

Sequencing was performed on blood, either unsorted or a sorted T cell fraction (not recorded which). The TCR comes from a male donor with ankylosing spondylitis or in good health (not recorded which). Recombination joined TRBV6-1 with TRBJ2-7, with no reliable assignment of the D segment. The DNA reads TGTGCCAGCAGTGAAGGGGTCAGAGCCTACGAGCAGTACTTC. Translated, this gives CASSEGVRAYEQYF.